The following is a T cell receptor beta chain sequence with its context. The antigen remains undetermined. Assay: immunoSEQ multiplex PCR; the TCRdb copy retains only in-frame clones and omits some. Altogether roughly 100,000 clones are present, approximately 90% being singletons, with the ten largest covering approximately 0.52%. The data were obtained in a study of OX40 agonist ivuxolimab in advanced cancers. Study overall: Ivuxolimab is an agonistic anti-OX40 (CD134) antibody, and patients were treated with it. Study-level results: Among the lowest peripheral clonal expansion occurred in 0.1-3.0 mg/kg partial responders. Mean expanded clone counts were higher in CD8+ than CD4+ T cells.

The ends lost 3 bases at V and 7 bases at J; junction bases unmatched: 5. This CDR3 contains 15 residues. CDR1 MDHEN and CDR2 SYDVKM come from the germline V gene. V is TRBV28 and J is TRBJ2-7; TRBD2 matches 14 bases. This TCR was recovered from an adult with an advanced solid tumor such as melanoma, head and neck, liver or kidney cancer. The sequenced sample was CD4+ or CD8+ T cells sorted from blood, obtained in a trial of the OX40 agonist ivuxolimab. The CDR3 sequence: CASSFGLAGGREQYF. DNA of the CDR3: TGTGCCAGCAGTTTCGGACTAGCGGGGGGAAGAGAGCAGTACTTC. The variable domain in full, with the rest retrieved from reference TRBV28 and TRBJ2-7, is DVKVTQSSRYLVKRTGEKVFLECVQDMDHENMFWYRQDPGLGLRLIYFSYDVKMKEKGDIPEGYSVSREKKERFSLILESASTNQTSMYLCASSFGLAGGREQYFGPGTRLTVT.